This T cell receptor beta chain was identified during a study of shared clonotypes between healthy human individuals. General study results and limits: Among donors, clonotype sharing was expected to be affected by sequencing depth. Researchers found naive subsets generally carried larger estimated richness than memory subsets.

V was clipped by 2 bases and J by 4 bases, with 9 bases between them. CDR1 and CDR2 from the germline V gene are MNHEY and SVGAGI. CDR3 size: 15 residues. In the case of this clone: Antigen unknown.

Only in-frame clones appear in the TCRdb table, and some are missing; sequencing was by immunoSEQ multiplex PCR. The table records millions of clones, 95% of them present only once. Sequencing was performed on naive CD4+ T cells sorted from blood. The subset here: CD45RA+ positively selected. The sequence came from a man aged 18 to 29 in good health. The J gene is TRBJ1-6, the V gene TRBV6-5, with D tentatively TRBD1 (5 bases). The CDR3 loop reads CASSYDSAYNSPLHF. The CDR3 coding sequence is TGTGCCAGCAGTTACGACAGCGCTTATAATTCACCCCTCCACTTT.